This is a list of T cell receptor beta chains from one sample in a study of shared clonotypes between healthy human individuals. Using immunoSEQ multiplex PCR, the repertoire was profiled, and TCRdb retains in-frame clones only, with some absent. Of about 1.1 million clones detected, more than 75% appear once; the ten largest clones hold 0.61%. The sample comprised memory CD4+ T cells from PBMCs. The receptors originated from a man in his late teens or twenties in good health. Some clones in this sample may be carry-over from other donors' samples. CDR3s include the opening cysteine and the closing phenylalanine or tryptophan. The D gene is left open where the match is weak. The size field is filled for only some rows; it gives once, few, many or a size class.

>.|few|TRBJ1-5|TRBV7-8|12
CASSSTNQPQHF
TGTGCCAGCAGCTCAACTAATCAGCCCCAGCATTTT
>.|.|TRBJ2-5|TRBV10-2|11
CASRAEETQYF
TGCGCCAGCCGGGCAGAAGAGACCCAGTACTTC
>TRBD2|few|TRBJ2-2|TRBV11-2|17
CASSPLTAGGPVGELFF
TGTGCCAGCAGCCCTCTAACAGCGGGAGGGCCTGTCGGGGAGCTGTTTTTT
>.|.|TRBJ1-1|TRBV29-1|12
CSVDRGNTEAFF
TGCAGCGTTGACAGGGGTAACACTGAAGCTTTCTTT
>.|.|TRBJ1-1|TRBV5-4|16
CASSSPPGAGGTEAFF
TGTGCCAGCAGCTCCCCCCCTGGGGCGGGGGGCACTGAAGCTTTCTTT
>.|.|TRBJ1-2|TRBV28|13
CASSPKGYYGYTF
TGTGCCAGCAGCCCTAAGGGGTACTATGGCTACACCTTC
>.|.|TRBJ1-2|TRBV27|15
CASYPPDRPNYGYTF
TGTGCCAGCTACCCCCCGGACAGACCTAACTATGGCTACACCTTC
>.|.|TRBJ1-2|TRBV15|12
CATSMGGYGYTF
TGTGCCACCAGCATGGGGGGGTATGGCTACACCTTC
>TRBD2|.|TRBJ2-7|TRBV27|15
CASSAAGRYGGEQYF
TGTGCCAGCAGTGCAGCGGGACGCTACGGGGGCGAGCAGTACTTC
>.|.|TRBJ2-1|TRBV7-9|15
CASSLAGRGGNEQFF
TGTGCCAGCAGCTTAGCGGGGAGAGGGGGCAATGAGCAGTTCTTC
>.|.|TRBJ1-5|TRBV19|14
CASSIGGINQPQHF
TGTGCCAGTAGTATTGGGGGGATCAATCAGCCCCAGCATTTT
>.|.|TRBJ1-4|TRBV10-3|13
CAISESPSEKLFF
TGTGCCATCAGTGAGTCCCCTTCTGAAAAACTGTTTTTT
>.|few|TRBJ1-1|TRBV6-6|15
CASSSLQGTGTEAFF
TGTGCCAGCAGTTCATTACAGGGCACAGGCACTGAAGCTTTCTTT
>TRBD2|.|TRBJ2-5|TRBV27|17
CASSPDGTSGIRGTQYF
TGTGCCAGCAGTCCCGACGGGACTAGCGGGATTAGGGGGACCCAGTACTTC
>.|.|TRBJ2-1|TRBV11-2|14
CASSLHSSYNEQFF
TGTGCCAGCAGCTTACATAGCTCCTACAATGAGCAGTTCTTC
>TRBD1|.|TRBJ2-7|TRBV11-2|14
CASSQGQGALEQYF
TGTGCCAGCAGCCAGGGACAGGGGGCGCTCGAGCAGTACTTC
>.|.|TRBJ2-7|TRBV9|13
CASSPRPGFEQYF
TGTGCCAGCAGTCCCCGACCCGGGTTCGAGCAGTACTTC
>TRBD1|.|TRBJ1-5|TRBV15|15
CATSGTGGSGQPQHF
TGTGCCACCAGCGGTACAGGGGGTAGCGGTCAGCCCCAGCATTTT
>.|.|TRBJ2-7|TRBV28|11
CASSTKTEQYF
TGTGCCAGCAGTACAAAAACCGAGCAGTACTTC
>.|.|TRBJ1-1|TRBV14|13
CASSQELYTEAFF
TGTGCCAGCAGCCAAGAGCTGTACACTGAAGCTTTCTTT
>TRBD1|few|TRBJ1-4|TRBV18|13
CASSTDRGEKLFF
TGTGCCAGCTCGACGGACAGGGGCGAAAAACTGTTTTTT
>.|.|TRBJ2-6|TRBV28|15
CASTREGAGANVLTF
TGTGCCAGCACCCGAGAGGGGGCTGGGGCCAACGTCCTGACTTTC
>TRBD1|.|TRBJ1-1|TRBV7-8|16
CASSLVGQGANTEAFF
TGTGCCAGCAGCTTAGTTGGACAGGGGGCGAACACTGAAGCTTTCTTT
>.|many|TRBJ2-3|TRBV9|15
CASSGTGGGTDTQYF
TGTGCCAGCAGCGGTACGGGCGGGGGCACAGATACGCAGTATTTT
>.|.|TRBJ1-1|TRBV5-1|14
CASSELRGNTEAFF
TGCGCCAGCAGCGAACTGAGGGGGAACACTGAAGCTTTCTTT
>TRBD2|.|TRBJ2-7|TRBV9|14
CASSVTSVSYEQYF
TGTGCCAGCAGCGTAACTAGCGTATCCTACGAGCAGTACTTC
>.|.|TRBJ2-5|TRBV4-1|15
CASSQARESQETQYF
TGCGCCAGCAGCCAAGCTCGGGAGTCTCAAGAGACCCAGTACTTC
>.|.|TRBJ2-7|TRBV15|16
CATSPQLVSTGYEQYF
TGTGCCACCAGCCCCCAATTGGTTTCCACGGGCTACGAGCAGTACTTC
>.|.|TRBJ1-1|TRBV4-1|15
CASSQEAFGRTEAFF
TGCGCCAGCAGCCAAGAGGCCTTTGGGCGCACTGAAGCTTTCTTT
>.|.|TRBJ1-2|TRBV18|13
CASSPPGSYGYTF
TGTGCCAGCTCACCTCCGGGCAGCTATGGCTACACCTTC
>TRBD1|.|TRBJ2-5|TRBV27|15
CASSLVVGGDETQYF
TGTGCCAGCAGTTTAGTAGTAGGGGGCGACGAGACCCAGTACTTC
>.|.|TRBJ1-2|TRBV6-5|14
CASSYTGTDYGYTF
TGTGCCAGCAGTTACACCGGGACGGACTATGGCTACACCTTC
>TRBD2|.|TRBJ2-1|TRBV10-3|13
CATIAGGGYEQFF
TGTGCCACCATAGCGGGAGGGGGCTATGAGCAGTTCTTC
>.|.|TRBJ2-7|TRBV27|14
CASSFRRASYEQYF
TGTGCCAGCAGTTTTCGGCGGGCCTCCTACGAGCAGTACTTC
>.|.|TRBJ2-2|TRBV9|12
CASAFSTGELFF
TGTGCCAGCGCCTTCTCGACCGGGGAGCTGTTTTTT
>.|few|TRBJ2-3|TRBV5-8|13
CASSSDSTDTQYF
TGTGCCAGCAGCTCGGACAGCACAGATACGCAGTATTTT
>.|.|TRBJ2-7|TRBV5-1|14
CASSLRQGTYEQYF
TGCGCCAGCAGCTTGCGCCAGGGTACCTACGAGCAGTACTTC
>.|.|TRBJ2-2|TRBV2|15
CASLGGPGRTGELFF
TGTGCCAGCCTCGGGGGACCAGGGAGGACCGGGGAGCTGTTTTTT
>.|.|TRBJ2-1|TRBV2|12
CASSRGSNEQFF
TGTGCCAGCAGTAGGGGTAGCAATGAGCAGTTCTTC
>.|.|TRBJ1-2|TRBV29-1|11
CSVDRNYGYTF
TGCAGCGTTGATCGGAACTATGGCTACACCTTC
>TRBD2|.|TRBJ2-1|TRBV28|16
CASSSTSGGTYNEQFF
TGTGCCAGCAGTTCGACTAGCGGAGGAACCTACAATGAGCAGTTCTTC
>.|.|TRBJ1-1|TRBV7-2|15
CASSSSGTSRTEAFF
TGTGCCAGCAGCTCCTCCGGGACATCCCGAACTGAAGCTTTCTTT
>.|.|TRBJ1-1|TRBV20-1|11
CSAGRGGEAFF
TGCAGTGCTGGTAGGGGGGGTGAAGCTTTCTTT
>TRBD1|.|TRBJ1-5|TRBV18|18
CASSGRGSTGGENQPQHF
TGTGCCAGCTCGGGACGAGGGTCAACAGGGGGCGAGAATCAGCCCCAGCATTTT
>TRBD1|.|TRBJ2-7|TRBV29-1|13
CSVPDRGGYEQYF
TGCAGCGTGCCCGACAGGGGTGGCTACGAGCAGTACTTC
>TRBD2|.|TRBJ2-5|TRBV5-6|16
CASSRGTSGSHETQYF
TGTGCCAGCAGCCGGGGGACTAGCGGGAGCCATGAGACCCAGTACTTC
>.|.|TRBJ2-5|TRBV11-1|16
CASSLATRGTRETQYF
TGTGCCAGCAGCTTAGCGACCAGGGGAACTAGGGAGACCCAGTACTTC
>.|.|TRBJ1-5|TRBV2|14
CASSVDTSNQPQHF
TGTGCCAGCAGCGTTGACACGAGCAATCAGCCCCAGCATTTT
>.|.|TRBJ2-2|TRBV11-2|16
CASIPITLINTGELFF
TGTGCCAGCATCCCCATTACTCTGATAAACACCGGGGAGCTGTTTTTT
>.|.|TRBJ1-1|TRBV14|18
CASSQDWWRREGVAEAFF
TGTGCCAGCAGCCAAGATTGGTGGCGAAGGGAAGGTGTCGCTGAAGCTTTCTTT
>.|.|TRBJ2-7|TRBV10-3|11
CAISEGGLQNF
TGTGCCATCAGTGAAGGGGGTTTACAGAACTTC
>.|many|TRBJ1-4|TRBV19|15
CASSIQSGRGEKLFF
TGTGCCAGTAGTATTCAATCGGGGCGTGGGGAAAAACTGTTTTTT
>.|.|TRBJ2-5|TRBV7-9|14
CASSELDLQETQYF
TGTGCCAGCAGCGAACTAGATCTCCAGGAGACCCAGTACTTC
>.|.|TRBJ1-3|TRBV7-9|16
CASSLALGYTGNTIYF
TGTGCCAGCAGCTTAGCGCTGGGGTATACTGGAAACACCATATATTTT
>.|.|TRBJ2-3|TRBV7-6|13
CASSQNRGDTQYF
TGTGCCAGCAGCCAAAATAGGGGAGATACGCAGTATTTT
>.|.|TRBJ2-2|TRBV2|15
CASRQQGRDTGELFF
TGTGCCAGCAGGCAACAGGGCCGGGACACCGGGGAGCTGTTTTTT
>.|few|TRBJ1-4|TRBV4-1|16
CASSQEGAGSYEKLFF
TGCGCCAGCAGCCAAGAGGGGGCAGGGAGTTATGAAAAACTGTTTTTT
>.|.|TRBJ2-1|TRBV6-4|11
CASRYGAEQFF
TGTGCCAGCCGGTACGGGGCTGAGCAGTTCTTC
>TRBD2|.|TRBJ2-3|TRBV11-3|16
CASSPNGRGATDTQYF
TGTGCCAGCAGCCCAAACGGGCGGGGGGCCACAGATACGCAGTATTTT
>.|.|TRBJ2-7|TRBV18|15
CASSPPRQGGNEQYF
TGTGCCAGCTCACCCCCGCGACAGGGAGGTAACGAGCAGTACTTC